The rows below give T cell receptor beta chains drawn from one sample of a study of cytomegalovirus exposure and HLA in healthy donors. Profiling relied on immunoSEQ multiplex PCR, and the TCRdb table lists in-frame clones only, not all of them. This table has 160,000 or so clones, around 77% appearing once. The sequencing sample was made of PBMCs. These receptor sequences come from a woman in her 30s in good health and CMV-seronegative. Each CDR3 is given with its conserved first and last residue. The order of the fields is V gene, D gene, J gene, clone size, CDR3 DNA, CDR3 protein. The D gene is left open where the match is weak. Not all rows give a size; the values are once, few, many and, for expanded clones, a class.

>TRBV13|TRBD1|TRBJ2-7|.
TGTGCCAGCAGCAGACCGGGACAGGGTTTCGAGCAGTACTTC
CASSRPGQGFEQYF
>TRBV6-5|.|TRBJ2-5|.
TGTGCCAGCACCCCGTACGTGGGTAGCGAGACCCAGTACTTC
CASTPYVGSETQYF
>TRBV30|.|TRBJ1-3|.
TGTGCCTGGAGTGTACAGAATGGAAACACCATATATTTT
CAWSVQNGNTIYF
>TRBV11-2|.|TRBJ2-2|once
TGTGCCAGCAGCTACCAGCGCTCTAACGGGGAGCTGTTTTTT
CASSYQRSNGELFF
>TRBV6-5|TRBD1|TRBJ2-2|.
TGTGCCAGCAGTAGGGGGCCGAACACCGGGGAGCTGTTTTTT
CASSRGPNTGELFF
>TRBV29-1|.|TRBJ1-1|once
TGCAGCGTTGGAGGGTATAACACTGAAGCTTTCTTT
CSVGGYNTEAFF
>TRBV7-3|TRBD1|TRBJ1-1|.
TGTGCCAGCAGCTACGGGGACAGGGAGTACGCTTTCTTT
CASSYGDREYAFF
>TRBV27|.|TRBJ2-7|.
TGTGCCAGCAGTTTCACAGGCCCCTCCTACGAGCAGTACTTC
CASSFTGPSYEQYF
>TRBV5-1|TRBD1|TRBJ1-1|.
TGCGCCAGCTCCACAGGGGCGCAAGGTGAAGCTTTCTTT
CASSTGAQGEAFF
>TRBV7-6|.|TRBJ2-3|.
TGTGCCAGCAGCTCGGACATAATAGTCCCAGATACGCAGTATTTT
CASSSDIIVPDTQYF
>TRBV7-2|.|TRBJ1-2|.
TGTGCCAGCAGCTCAGGACAGTTCTATGGCTACACCTTC
CASSSGQFYGYTF
>TRBV11-2|.|TRBJ1-1|.
TGTGCCAGCAGCTTTACTAACACTGAAGCTTTCTTT
CASSFTNTEAFF
>TRBV7-3|.|TRBJ1-5|.
TGTGCCAGCAGCTCCGGAGAGGGACTGCCCCAGCATTTT
CASSSGEGLPQHF
>TRBV6-1|.|TRBJ1-3|.
TGTGCCAGCATCCTCGAGATCTCTGGAAACACCATATATTTT
CASILEISGNTIYF
>TRBV5-8|.|TRBJ2-4|.
TGTGCCAGCAGCTTATCGCCGGGACTTCTTCAGTACTTC
CASSLSPGLLQYF
>TRBV19|.|TRBJ1-3|.
TGTGCCACCCTAGCGGCGGTTGGGGAGAAGAGAAACACCATATATTTT
CATLAAVGEKRNTIYF
>TRBV6-5|TRBD1|TRBJ1-3|.
TGTGCCAGCAGTTCCCCGGGACAGGGCTCTGGAAACACCATATATTTT
CASSSPGQGSGNTIYF
>TRBV5-1|.|TRBJ1-1|.
TGCGCCAGCAGCCCAGGGGTTGAAGCTTTCTTT
CASSPGVEAFF
>TRBV13|.|TRBJ1-2|.
TGTGCCAGCAGACCTACGGGAGGTCCCGGGGGCTACACCTTC
CASRPTGGPGGYTF